This TCR beta chain was recorded in a study of human thymus T cells. Resections from corrective heart surgery supplied the thymus tissue. Immunologically healthy infants in Finland undergoing congenital heart defect surgery were the donors. Sequencing used immunoSEQ multiplex PCR; TCRdb keeps in-frame clones, though not all of them. The sample has about 130,000 clones, around 96% seen once. The table lists this clone with a count of one. The CDR3 is 12 residues long. V lost 4 bases, J lost 7 bases, and 13 bases lay in between. Looked up from germline, CDR1 is SQVTM and CDR2 is ANQGSEA. Sequenced sample: thymus tissue. The gene calls are TRBV29-1 and TRBJ1-2; maybe TRBD1 (5 bases). The clonotype originates from a boy in the first two years of life with a congenital heart defect but otherwise immunologically healthy. CDR3 nucleotides: TGCAGCGTTGGAGACGTTGGGGGTGGCTACACCTTC. The encoded protein is CSVGDVGGGYTF.